In its sample, the clone carrying this T cell receptor (beta chain) was seen a few times. Its target is unknown. This sample is drawn from a study of CD8 T cells in ankylosing spondylitis. Broader study findings: Disease-linked clones reportedly showed significant enrichment in matched ankylosing spondylitis synovial fluid. A TCR beta motif of 8 or 9 highly homologous variants appeared characteristic of ankylosing spondylitis blood. Peripheral blood held disease-linked clones only at relatively low frequency, and these were CD8+. Reports of some motif variants in reactive arthritis synovial fluid and blood predate this one.

Molecular-barcoded quantitative 5'-RACE produced these TCR beta libraries. TCRdb itself ran the 5' RACE reads through MiXCR, one entry per CDR3 protein. Of around 770,000 distinct CDR3 sequences in the sample, around 20% are singletons; the top ten hold around 19%. This CDR3 is built from 15 residues. Germline lookup yields CDR1 DFQATT and CDR2 SNEGSKA (reference sequence). Trimming cost V 8 bases and J 0 bases, with 19 bases left between them. The sequenced sample consisted of blood, either unsorted or a sorted T cell fraction (not recorded which). The sequence came from a male donor with ankylosing spondylitis. The gene calls are TRBV20-1 and TRBJ1-2; D unclear. The CDR3 loop reads CSTSRTVPANYGYTF. The DNA for the CDR3 is TGCAGTACCAGCCGCACAGTACCCGCTAACTATGGCTACACCTTC.